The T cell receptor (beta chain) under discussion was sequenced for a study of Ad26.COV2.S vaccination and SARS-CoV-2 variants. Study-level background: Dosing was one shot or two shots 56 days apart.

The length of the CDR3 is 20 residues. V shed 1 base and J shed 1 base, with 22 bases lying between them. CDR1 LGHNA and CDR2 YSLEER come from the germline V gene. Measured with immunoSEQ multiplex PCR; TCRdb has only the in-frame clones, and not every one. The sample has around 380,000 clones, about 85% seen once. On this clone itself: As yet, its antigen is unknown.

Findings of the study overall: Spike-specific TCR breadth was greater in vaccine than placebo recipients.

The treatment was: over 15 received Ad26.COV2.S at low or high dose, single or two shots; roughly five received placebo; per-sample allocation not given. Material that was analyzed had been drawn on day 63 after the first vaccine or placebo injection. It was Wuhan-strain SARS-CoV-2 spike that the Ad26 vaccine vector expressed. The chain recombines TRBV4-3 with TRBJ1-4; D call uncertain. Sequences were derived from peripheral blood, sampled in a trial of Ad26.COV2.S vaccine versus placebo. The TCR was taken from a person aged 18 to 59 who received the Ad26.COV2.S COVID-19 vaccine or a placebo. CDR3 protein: CASSQGMDQEVPKTNEKLFF. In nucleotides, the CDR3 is TGCGCCAGCAGCCAAGGTATGGACCAAGAAGTCCCGAAAACTAATGAAAAACTGTTTTTT.